This T cell receptor beta chain was found in a study of monozygotic twins with inflammatory bowel disease. Points from the study as a whole: IBD patients displayed reduced TCRbeta diversity (inverse Simpson) when set against healthy co-twins. None of the different T cell subtypes could be distinguished from one another.

Concerning this clonotype: Antigen specificity is unknown.

In preparing each TCR library, 3,000 to 4,500 ng of total RNA was used. Template switching added UMIs carrying a 6-nucleotide sample barcode. From the 5' RACE reads, TCRdb lists one entry per CDR3 protein and no DNA. This listing includes fewer than 150,000 distinct CDR3 sequences. Germline values: CDR1 SGHTA, CDR2 FQGNSA. The CDR3 covers 15 residues. Sequencing input: blood. The chain is built from TRBV7-2 and TRBJ2-7. This clonotype was obtained from a human donor with ulcerative colitis or Crohn's disease, or a healthy co-twin of an affected twin (not recorded which). The CDR3 protein is CASSGNVLPNYEQYF.